The 30 T cell receptor beta chains listed next were all sequenced from one sample in a study of a mutant IDH1 vaccine in newly diagnosed glioma. The antigens for these receptors are not known. Method: immunoSEQ multiplex PCR; TCRdb's copy keeps in-frame clones and lacks some. The table lists about 58,000 clones, around 84% of them singletons. Sample time point: week 5, during vaccination. Doses consisted of 300 ug of mutant IDH1 20-mer peptide each, paired with topical imiquimod. The material was PBMCs, obtained from a glioma patient whose treatment included an IDH1 peptide vaccine. The receptors come from a woman aged 50 to 60 with glioma.

The V and J genes are TRBV11-3 and TRBJ2-7; 7 bases line up with TRBD1. This CDR3 has 12 residues. After removal of 8 bases from V and 2 bases from J, the junction contained 3 bases not matched to a gene. Germline V lookup: CDR1 SGHNT, CDR2 YENEEA. The CDR3 sequence: CASGQETYEQYF. Here the CDR3 DNA reads TGTGCCAGCGGACAGGAAACCTACGAGCAGTACTTC.

The CDR3 region has the DNA TGTGCCAGTAGTTCGACGGGCAATCAGCCCCAGCATTTT. Protein: CASSSTGNQPQHF. This chain links TRBV19 with TRBJ1-5, with unresolved D. Germline V gives CDR1 LNHDA, CDR2 SQIVND (reference sequence). The CDR3 contains 13 residues. Trimming stripped 5 bases from V and 2 bases from J, with 7 bases between.

This rearrangement joins TRBV29-1 to TRBJ1-1, with a possible D match to TRBD1 (5 bases). The CDR3 consists of 13 residues. V lost 7 bases to trimming and J lost 9 bases, with 21 bases between them. Germline V CDR1 and CDR2: SQVTM, ANQGSEA. The CDR3 DNA follows: TGCAGCGCTCTGAATTCGGGACTTCAGCAAGCTTTCTTT. It encodes CSALNSGLQQAFF.

This rearrangement joins TRBV9 to TRBJ1-5; tentatively, D is TRBD1 (6 bases). V was pared by 3 bases and J by 2 bases, with 12 bases between. CDR3 size: 15 residues. In germline, CDR1 is SGDLS, CDR2 YYNGEE. The CDR3 here is CASSDGQPGNQPQHF. DNA of the CDR3: TGTGCCAGCAGCGATGGACAGCCAGGCAATCAGCCCCAGCATTTT.

The chain combines TRBV11-2 with TRBJ2-7, with 9 nucleotides matching TRBD1. With 0 bases clipped from V and 5 bases from J, the junction kept 5 bases outside the gene matches. Germline V lookup: CDR1 SGHAT, CDR2 FQNNGV. There are 15 residues in the CDR3. The CDR3 loop is CASSLDGDRADEQYF. Here the CDR3 DNA reads TGTGCCAGCAGCTTAGATGGGGACAGGGCTGACGAGCAGTACTTC.

The chain has TRBV2 and TRBJ1-4, with no clear D. Germline-derived CDR1 and CDR2 are SNHLY and FYNNEI. The CDR3 totals 14 residues. Trimming took 3 bases from V and 0 from J, leaving 5 bases between them. The CDR3 sequence: CASSDQATNEKLFF. The CDR3 bases are TGTGCCAGCAGTGATCAGGCAACTAATGAAAAACTGTTTTTT.

The chain recombines TRBV18 with TRBJ2-7; 9 bases are shared with TRBD1. The CDR3 loop spans 14 amino acids. The J segment lost 2 bases and the V segment lost 3 bases, leaving 2 bases of the junction unmatched. Germline assignment: CDR1 KGHSH and CDR2 LQKENI. CDR3 in DNA: TGTGCCAGCTCACCCGGGACAGGGCCCTACGAGCAGTACTTC. Translating it yields CASSPGTGPYEQYF.

The J gene is TRBJ2-7, the V gene TRBV20-1; the D is unclear. Looked up from germline, CDR1 is DFQATT and CDR2 is SNEGSKA (reference sequence). The V gene lost 4 bases and the J gene lost 3 bases, with 7 bases spanning the gap. The CDR3 consists of 11 residues. The CDR3 DNA reads TGCAGTGCTAAGTTACTCTACGAGCAGTACTTC. This translates into CSAKLLYEQYF.

This chain uses TRBV30 with TRBJ1-5; D gene uncertain. V lost 4 bases and J 2 bases, leaving 12 bases between the germline ends. The germline V gene encodes CDR1 GTSNPN and CDR2 SVGIG (reference sequence). The CDR3 totals 14 residues. CDR3: CAWTAQYGNQPQHF. Here the CDR3 DNA reads TGTGCCTGGACCGCACAGTACGGCAATCAGCCCCAGCATTTT.

In DNA, the CDR3 is TGTGCCAGCAGCCCGCCAGGGTTAGGGTCACCCCTCCACTTT. Its translation is CASSPPGLGSPLHF. The rearrangement links TRBV14 to TRBJ1-6; D is possibly TRBD1 (5 bases). The CDR3 is 14 amino acids. Trimming removed 4 bases from V and 10 bases from J, with 14 bases in between. CDR1 and CDR2 (germline): SGHDN, FVKESK.

This clone has a single count. In nucleotides, the CDR3 is TGTGCCAGCCAAAGGGGGCAGGACAATAGCAATCAGCCCCAGCATTTT. It yields the protein CASQRGQDNSNQPQHF. This rearrangement joins TRBV19 to TRBJ1-5, with 7 bases matching TRBD1. The CDR3 spans 16 residues. The trim removed 9 bases at V and 0 bases at J, leaving 11 bases unmatched. The V gene's germline CDR1 is LNHDA and CDR2 SQIVND (reference sequence).

The chain has TRBV9 and TRBJ2-7, with D perhaps TRBD1 (6 bases). This CDR3 region has 15 residues. Germline assignment: CDR1 SGDLS and CDR2 YYNGEE. V lost 4 bases and J lost 3, with 17 bases in between. CDR3 in amino acids: CASSPRRMDSYEQYF. As DNA, the CDR3 is TGTGCCAGCAGCCCTCGAAGAATGGACAGCTACGAGCAGTACTTC.

The chain couples TRBV5-5 to TRBJ1-2; 10 bases match TRBD1. Germline V CDR1 and CDR2: SGHKS, YYEKEE (reference sequence). This CDR3 spans 15 amino acids. With V trimmed by 4 bases and J by 4 bases, 7 bases remained unmatched. The CDR3 loop reads CASSPGDRGGYGYTF. Written as DNA, the CDR3 is TGTGCCAGCAGCCCAGGGGACAGGGGAGGCTATGGCTACACCTTC.

The rearrangement joins TRBV5-1 to TRBJ2-6; no firm D call. The germline V gene encodes CDR1 SGHRS and CDR2 YFSETQ. The CDR3 is 14 residues long. Trimming removed 2 bases from V and 0 bases from J, with 3 bases in between. The CDR3 is CASSFASGANVLTF. In nucleotides, the CDR3 is TGCGCCAGCAGCTTCGCCTCTGGGGCCAACGTCCTGACTTTC.

CDR3 nucleotides: TGTGCCAGCAGTGAATGGGGTGACATCTACAATGAGCAGTTCTTC. Translated: CASSEWGDIYNEQFF. The J gene is TRBJ2-1, the V gene TRBV6-1; no reliable D call. Between the trimmed V and J ends, which lost 2 bases and 3 bases, there was a span of 11 bases. Germline V gives CDR1 MNHNS, CDR2 SASEGT. The CDR3 consists of 15 residues.

The chain employs TRBV28 and TRBJ1-2; TRBD1 matches at 9 bases. The CDR3 spans 14 residues. V lost 7 bases to trimming and J lost 0 bases; unmatched junction nucleotides: 3. The germline V gene has CDR1 MDHEN and CDR2 SYDVKM. CDR3 DNA sequence: TGTGCCAGCATCAGGGACAGGGCTAACTATGGCTACACCTTC. Its protein product is CASIRDRANYGYTF.

In this sample, this clone turned up a few times. The rearrangement uses TRBV7-9 and TRBJ1-1, with D unclear. V lost 1 base and J lost 0, with 6 bases in between. CDR1 and CDR2 (germline): SEHNR, FQNEAQ (reference sequence). This CDR3 contains 14 residues. In nucleotides, the CDR3 is TGTGCCAGCAGCTTAGGTCTGGTGAACACTGAAGCTTTCTTT. Protein product: CASSLGLVNTEAFF.

The chain has TRBV9 and TRBJ1-1; 11 nucleotides line up with TRBD1. Germline V gene lookup returns CDR1 SGDLS and CDR2 YYNGEE. V was pared by 3 bases and J by 2 bases, with 18 bases of the junction left unmatched. CDR3 size: 20 residues. CDR3 bases: TGTGCCAGCAGCGATGGACAGGGGGCGACCACCTTAAAGACTAACACTGAAGCTTTCTTT. Its protein product is CASSDGQGATTLKTNTEAFF.

The V gene is TRBV7-2, the J gene TRBJ1-2; D gene ambiguous. Germline values: CDR1 SGHTA, CDR2 FQGNSA. V dropped 1 base and J dropped 4 bases, with 4 bases sitting between them. This CDR3 contains 12 residues. CDR3 coding DNA: TGTGCCAGCAGCTTAGTCGGCTATGGCTACACCTTC. Its translation is CASSLVGYGYTF.

The chain recombines TRBV6-5 with TRBJ2-3; 8 positions match TRBD2. The V segment lost 1 base and the J segment 4 bases; nucleotides outside the gene matches: 1. Germline CDR1 reads MNHEY; CDR2 reads SVGAGI. The CDR3 has 14 residues. The CDR3 DNA is TGTGCCAGCAGTTACTACGGGGGGGCAGATACGCAGTATTTT. Translation gives CASSYYGGADTQYF.

A single count supports this clone. The CDR3 nucleotides are TGTGCCAGCAGAGCTGGGACAGGGGTTAGGGAGACCCAGTACTTC. As protein: CASRAGTGVRETQYF. The chain couples TRBV2 to TRBJ2-5, with 10 bases that match TRBD1. Germline V CDR1 and CDR2: SNHLY, FYNNEI. After removal of 6 bases from V and 5 bases from J, the junction contained 9 bases not matched to a gene. CDR3 length equals 15 residues.

V usage is TRBV6-6 and J usage is TRBJ2-5; no reliable D call. This CDR3 is built from 13 residues. Germline CDR1 MNHNY, CDR2 SVGAGI (reference sequence). Between the trimmed V and J ends, which lost 0 bases and 5 bases, there was a span of 7 bases. DNA for the CDR3: TGTGCCAGCAGTTACTCCCTCGGGGAGACCCAGTACTTC. Translation gives CASSYSLGETQYF.

This chain connects TRBV10-3 to TRBJ1-6; D may be TRBD1 (5 bases). CDR3 length: 16 residues. CDR1 is ENHRY, CDR2 SYGVKD, per germline. V was trimmed by 0 bases and J by 2 bases, leaving 8 bases between them. The CDR3 region is CAISESGGTYNSPLHF. DNA for the CDR3: TGTGCCATCAGTGAGTCGGGGGGGACCTATAATTCACCCCTCCACTTT.

The CDR3 spells CASSFRAGNSPYEQYF. CDR3 DNA: TGTGCCAGCAGTTTCCGGGCAGGCAACTCTCCCTACGAGCAGTACTTC. The genes are TRBV28 and TRBJ2-7; D uncertain. Trimming removed 3 bases at V and 2 bases at J, with 17 bases between. This CDR3 contains 16 residues. Looked up from germline, CDR1 is MDHEN and CDR2 is SYDVKM.

The gene calls are TRBV7-9 and TRBJ1-3; TRBD1 matches 7 bases. The CDR3 extends over 13 amino acids. V lost 6 bases, J lost 2 bases, and 1 base stayed unmatched. Germline V lookup: CDR1 SEHNR, CDR2 FQNEAQ (reference sequence). The CDR3 spells CASRQGAGNTIYF. CDR3 in DNA: TGTGCCAGCAGGCAGGGGGCTGGAAACACCATATATTTT.

This clone was observed a handful of times. V usage is TRBV7-8 and J usage is TRBJ1-1; D gene uncertain. Germline V CDR1 and CDR2: SGHVS, FQNEAQ. This CDR3 comprises 12 residues. V was cut by 3 bases and J by 4 bases, with 6 bases left in between. In nucleotides, the CDR3 is TGTGCCAGCAGCTTCACCCCCACTGAAGCTTTCTTT. The encoded protein is CASSFTPTEAFF.

This clone is a singleton in its sample. The CDR3 bases are TGTGCCAGCCGAGAGGGTTCTAATGAAAAACTGTTTTTT. It codes for CASREGSNEKLFF. The chain couples TRBV27 to TRBJ1-4; D ambiguous. The V and J ends lost 8 bases and 3 bases respectively, with 10 bases between them. Germline lookup yields CDR1 MNHEY and CDR2 SMNVEV (reference sequence). The CDR3 has 13 residues.

The chain uses TRBV5-1 and TRBJ2-3; no clear D gene. Trimming removed 5 bases from V and 0 bases from J, with 13 bases in between. This CDR3 has 15 residues. CDR1 is SGHRS, CDR2 YFSETQ, per germline. Written as DNA, the CDR3 is TGCGCCAGCAGTAAGAGAACCTCTAGCACAGATACGCAGTATTTT. Translation gives CASSKRTSSTDTQYF. Combining the CDR3 with reference TRBV5-1 and TRBJ2-3 gives the whole variable domain KAGVTQTPRYLIKTRGQQVTLSCSPISGHRSVSWYQQTPGQGLQFLFEYFSETQRNKGNFPGRFSGRQFSNSRSEMNVSTLELGDSALYLCASSKRTSSTDTQYFGPGTRLTVL.

The chain joins TRBV15 to TRBJ1-6; unclear D gene. Trimming shortened V by 0 bases and J by 7 bases, and 16 bases separated the two germline ends. The CDR3 is 17 amino acids. Germline values: CDR1 LNHNV, CDR2 YYDKDF (reference sequence). The CDR3, as DNA: TGTGCCACCAGCAGAGAAAACACCCGAAGCCCAAATTCACCCCTCCACTTT. Its translation: CATSRENTRSPNSPLHF.

This rearrangement joins TRBV6-1 to TRBJ2-7; D is ambiguous. The germline CDR1 and CDR2 sequences are MNHNS and SASEGT. The germline V and J ends were trimmed by 2 bases and 2 bases, with 13 bases remaining between them. The CDR3 is 15 amino acids. The CDR3 reads CASSEPGEGTYEQYF. The CDR3 DNA is TGTGCCAGCAGTGAACCCGGCGAAGGGACCTACGAGCAGTACTTC.